This T cell receptor beta chain was retrieved from a study of CD8+ T cells in alopecia areata. Study results and limitations: Many expanded lesional clones stayed in scalp and blood while on tofacitinib. Patients shared TCRs less clearly than mice did, possibly owing to HLA. Greater clonality was observed in lesional scalp samples, especially alopecia totalis/universalis, versus normal scalp.

Treatment indicated: oral pan-JAK inhibitor, 5-10 mg twice daily. The trim removed 2 bases at V and 0 bases at J, leaving 3 bases unmatched. This CDR3 contains 15 residues. Germline lookup yields CDR1 SGHRS and CDR2 YFSETQ. Regarding this clone: Its antigen remains unidentified.

RNA extraction was followed by reverse transcription into cDNA, which acted as the sequencing template. The table came from immunoSEQ multiplex PCR; TCRdb's copy has only in-frame clones and leaves some out. The sample yields 150,000 to 200,000 clones, 60% seen once. This sequence originates from a human donor with alopecia areata. V is TRBV5-1 and J is TRBJ2-3, with 7 bases aligning to TRBD1. The specimen comprised CD4+ T cells sorted from blood, sampled at week 24, from a patient treated with tofacitinib. The CDR3 DNA sequence: TGCGCCAGCAGCTTCAAGGGGGCTAGCACAGATACGCAGTATTTT. Translating it yields CASSFKGASTDTQYF.